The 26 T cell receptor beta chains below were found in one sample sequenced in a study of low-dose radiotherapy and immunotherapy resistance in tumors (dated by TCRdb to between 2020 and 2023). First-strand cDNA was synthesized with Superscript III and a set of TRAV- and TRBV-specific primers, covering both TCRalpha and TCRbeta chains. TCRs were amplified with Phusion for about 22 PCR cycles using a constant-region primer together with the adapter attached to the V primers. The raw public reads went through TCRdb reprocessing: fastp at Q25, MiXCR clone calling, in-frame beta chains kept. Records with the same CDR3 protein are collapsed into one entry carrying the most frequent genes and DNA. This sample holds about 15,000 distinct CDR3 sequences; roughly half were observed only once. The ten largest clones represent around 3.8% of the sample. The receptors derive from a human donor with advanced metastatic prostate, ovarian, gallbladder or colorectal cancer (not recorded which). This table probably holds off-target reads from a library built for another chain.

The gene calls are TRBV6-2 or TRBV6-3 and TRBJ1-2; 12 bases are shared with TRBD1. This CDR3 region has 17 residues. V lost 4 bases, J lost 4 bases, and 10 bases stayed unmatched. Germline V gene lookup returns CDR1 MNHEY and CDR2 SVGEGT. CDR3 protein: CASSFPGTGGAGYGYTF. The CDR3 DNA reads TGTGCCAGCAGTTTCCCCGGGACAGGGGGCGCGGGCTATGGCTACACCTTC.

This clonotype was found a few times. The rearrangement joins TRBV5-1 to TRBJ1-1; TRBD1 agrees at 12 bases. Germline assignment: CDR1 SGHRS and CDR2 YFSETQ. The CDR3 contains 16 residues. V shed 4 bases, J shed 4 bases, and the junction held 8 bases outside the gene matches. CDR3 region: CASSRDRGRGSTEAFF. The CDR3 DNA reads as TGCGCCAGCAGCCGGGACAGGGGGCGGGGGAGCACTGAAGCTTTCTTT.

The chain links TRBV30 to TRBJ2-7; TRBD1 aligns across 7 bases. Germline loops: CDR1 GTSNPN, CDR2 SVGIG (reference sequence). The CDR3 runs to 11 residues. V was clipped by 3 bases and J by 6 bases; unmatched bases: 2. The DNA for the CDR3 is TGTGCCTGGAGCCCAGGGGGCGAGCAGTACTTC. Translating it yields CAWSPGGEQYF.

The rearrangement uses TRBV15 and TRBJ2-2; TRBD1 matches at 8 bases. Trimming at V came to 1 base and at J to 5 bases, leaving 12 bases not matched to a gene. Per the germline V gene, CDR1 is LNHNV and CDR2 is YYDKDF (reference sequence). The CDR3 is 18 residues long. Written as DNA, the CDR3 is TGTGCCACCAGCAGAGGACGGACAGGGAGTGGGAGGACCGGGGAGCTGTTTTTT. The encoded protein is CATSRGRTGSGRTGELFF.

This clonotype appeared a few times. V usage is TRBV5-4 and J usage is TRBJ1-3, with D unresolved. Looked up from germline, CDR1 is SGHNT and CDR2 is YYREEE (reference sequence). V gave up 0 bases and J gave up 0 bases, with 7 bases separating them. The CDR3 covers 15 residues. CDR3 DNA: TGTGCCAGCAGCTTGGTTGGGGACTCTGGAAACACCATATATTTT. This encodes CASSLVGDSGNTIYF.

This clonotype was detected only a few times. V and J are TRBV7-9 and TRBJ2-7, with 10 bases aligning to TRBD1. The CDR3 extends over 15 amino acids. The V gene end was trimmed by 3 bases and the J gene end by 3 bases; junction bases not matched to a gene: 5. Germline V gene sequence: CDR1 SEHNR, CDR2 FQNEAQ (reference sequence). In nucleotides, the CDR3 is TGTGCCAGCAGCTTCGTTGGACAGGGGGGCTACGAGCAGTACTTC. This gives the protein CASSFVGQGGYEQYF.

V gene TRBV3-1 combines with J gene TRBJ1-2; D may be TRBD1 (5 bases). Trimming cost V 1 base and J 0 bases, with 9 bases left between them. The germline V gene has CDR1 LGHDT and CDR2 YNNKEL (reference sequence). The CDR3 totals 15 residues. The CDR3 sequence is CASSQGIGANYGYTF. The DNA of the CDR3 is TGTGCCAGCAGCCAAGGAATAGGGGCTAACTATGGCTACACCTTC.

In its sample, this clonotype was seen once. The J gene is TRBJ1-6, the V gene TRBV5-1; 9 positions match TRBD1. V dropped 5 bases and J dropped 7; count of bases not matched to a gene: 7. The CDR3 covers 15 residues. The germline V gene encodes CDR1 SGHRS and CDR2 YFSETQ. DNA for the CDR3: TGCGCCAGCAGAGATGGACAGGGGACCAATTCACCCCTCCACTTT. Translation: CASRDGQGTNSPLHF.

The CDR3 loop is CASSPGGASGQETQYF. CDR3 coding DNA: TGTGCCAGCAGCCCCGGGGGGGCCAGCGGCCAAGAGACCCAGTACTTC. V and J are TRBV12-3 or TRBV12-4 and TRBJ2-5, with 8 bases fitting TRBD2. With V trimmed by 6 bases and J by 1 base, 10 bases remained unmatched. The CDR3 extends over 16 amino acids.

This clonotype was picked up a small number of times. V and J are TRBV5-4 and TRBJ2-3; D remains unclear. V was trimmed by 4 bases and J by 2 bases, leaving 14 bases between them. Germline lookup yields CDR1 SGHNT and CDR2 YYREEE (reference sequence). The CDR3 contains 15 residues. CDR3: CASSRVLGYTDTQYF. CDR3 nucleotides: TGTGCCAGCAGCCGCGTCTTAGGGTACACAGATACGCAGTATTTT.

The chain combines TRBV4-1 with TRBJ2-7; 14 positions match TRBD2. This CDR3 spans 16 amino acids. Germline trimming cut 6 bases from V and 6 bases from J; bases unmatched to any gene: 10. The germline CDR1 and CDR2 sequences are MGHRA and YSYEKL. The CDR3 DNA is TGCGCCAGCAGACCTATGGGACTAGCGGGAGTTGGCGAGCAGTACTTC. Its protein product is CASRPMGLAGVGEQYF.

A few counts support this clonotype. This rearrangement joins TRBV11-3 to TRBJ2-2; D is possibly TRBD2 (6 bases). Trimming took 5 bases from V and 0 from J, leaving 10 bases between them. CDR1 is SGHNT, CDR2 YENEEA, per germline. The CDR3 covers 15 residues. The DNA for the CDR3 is TGTGCCAGCAGCCTGGGACTGCCGAACACCGGGGAGCTGTTTTTT. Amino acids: CASSLGLPNTGELFF.

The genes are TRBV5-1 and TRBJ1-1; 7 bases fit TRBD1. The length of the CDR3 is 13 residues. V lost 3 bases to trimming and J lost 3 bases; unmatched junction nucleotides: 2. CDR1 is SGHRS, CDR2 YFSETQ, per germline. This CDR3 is CASSSGGYTEAFF. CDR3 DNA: TGCGCCAGCAGCTCAGGGGGTTACACTGAAGCTTTCTTT.

Here the CDR3 DNA reads TGTGCCAGCGCAGGGGAGAAGTCTTATGGCTACACCTTC. Amino acid sequence: CASAGEKSYGYTF. V gene TRBV6-1 combines with J gene TRBJ1-2, with TRBD1 as a possible D gene (6 bases). Germline-derived CDR1 and CDR2 are MNHNS and SASEGT. CDR3 length equals 13 residues. Trimming cost V 8 bases and J 5 bases, with 15 bases left between them.

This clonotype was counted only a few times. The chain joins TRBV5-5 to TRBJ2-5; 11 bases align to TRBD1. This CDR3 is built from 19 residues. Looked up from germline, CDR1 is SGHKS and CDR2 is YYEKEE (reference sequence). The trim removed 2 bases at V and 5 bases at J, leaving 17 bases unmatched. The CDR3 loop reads CASSFAGQGARWGWETQYF. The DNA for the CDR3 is TGTGCCAGCAGCTTCGCTGGACAGGGGGCGCGGTGGGGGTGGGAGACCCAGTACTTC.

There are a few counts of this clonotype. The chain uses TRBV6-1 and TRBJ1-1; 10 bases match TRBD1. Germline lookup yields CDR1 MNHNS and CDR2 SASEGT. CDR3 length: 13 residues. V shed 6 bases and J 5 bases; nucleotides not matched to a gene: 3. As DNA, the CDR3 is TGTGCCAGCAGCCGGGACAGGGGAACTGAAGCTTTCTTT. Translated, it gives CASSRDRGTEAFF.

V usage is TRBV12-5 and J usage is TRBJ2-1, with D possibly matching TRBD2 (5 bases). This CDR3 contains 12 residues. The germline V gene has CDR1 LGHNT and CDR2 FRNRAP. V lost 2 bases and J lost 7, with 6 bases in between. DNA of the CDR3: TGTGCTAGTGGTTTGAGGGAGAATGAGCAGTTCTTC. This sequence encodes CASGLRENEQFF.

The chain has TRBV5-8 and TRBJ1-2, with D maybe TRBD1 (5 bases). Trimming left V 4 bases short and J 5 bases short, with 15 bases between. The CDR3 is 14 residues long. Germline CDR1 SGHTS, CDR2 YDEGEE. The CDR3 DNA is TGTGCCAGCAGCCACCGCGCGGCAGGGTATGGCTACACCTTC. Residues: CASSHRAAGYGYTF.

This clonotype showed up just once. In DNA, the CDR3 is TGTGCCACCTCCTTAGCGGGGGACACAGATACGCAGTATTTT. As protein: CATSLAGDTDTQYF. This sequence joins TRBV12-3 or TRBV12-4 and TRBJ2-3, with 9 nucleotides matching TRBD2. V was pared by 10 bases and J by 2 bases, with 7 bases of the junction left unmatched. The CDR3 covers 14 residues.

The CDR3 nucleotides read TGTGCCAGCCAGGGTTACGAGACCCAGTACTTC. Translated: CASQGYETQYF. This chain links TRBV11-2 with TRBJ2-5, with D tentatively TRBD1 (5 bases). The length of the CDR3 is 11 residues. The V gene's germline CDR1 is SGHAT and CDR2 FQNNGV. V dropped 8 bases and J dropped 5 bases, with 9 bases sitting between them.

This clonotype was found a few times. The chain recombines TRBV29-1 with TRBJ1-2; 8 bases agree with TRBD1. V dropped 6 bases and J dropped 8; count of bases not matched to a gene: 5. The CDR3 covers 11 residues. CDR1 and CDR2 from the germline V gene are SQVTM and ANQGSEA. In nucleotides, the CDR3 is TGCAGCGTGGCCGCAGGGGGCGGCTACACCTTC. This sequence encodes CSVAAGGGYTF.

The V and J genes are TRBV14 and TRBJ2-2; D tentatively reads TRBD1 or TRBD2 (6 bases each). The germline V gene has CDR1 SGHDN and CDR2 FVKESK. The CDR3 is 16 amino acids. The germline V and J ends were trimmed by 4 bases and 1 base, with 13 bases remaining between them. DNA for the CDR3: TGTGCCAGCAGCCCCTGGGGGCGGGGGAACACCGGGGAGCTGTTTTTT. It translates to CASSPWGRGNTGELFF.

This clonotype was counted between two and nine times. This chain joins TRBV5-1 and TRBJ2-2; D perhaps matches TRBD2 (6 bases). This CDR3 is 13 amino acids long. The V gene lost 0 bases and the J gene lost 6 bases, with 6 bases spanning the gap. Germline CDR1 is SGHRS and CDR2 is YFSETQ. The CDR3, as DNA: TGCGCCAGCAGCTTGGGGGACTCCGGGGAGCTGTTTTTT. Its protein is CASSLGDSGELFF.

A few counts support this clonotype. CDR3 region: CASSLLGGTEDKYF. CDR3 sequence (DNA): TGTGCCAGCAGCCTTTTAGGGGGGACAGAGGACAAGTACTTC. The chain has TRBV11-2 and TRBJ2-7; tentatively, D is TRBD1 (7 bases). The V gene lost 5 bases and the J gene lost 11 bases, with 22 bases spanning the gap. CDR1 and CDR2 from the germline V gene are SGHAT and FQNNGV. The CDR3 covers 14 residues.

CDR3 amino acids: CASSLTGTGELFF. CDR3 DNA: TGTGCCAGCAGCTTGACAGGCACCGGGGAGCTGTTTTTT. V is TRBV5-4 and J is TRBJ2-2, with TRBD1 as a possible D gene (5 bases). The germline gives CDR1 SGHNT, CDR2 YYREEE (reference sequence). Trimming removed 1 base from V and 4 bases from J, with 5 bases in between. This CDR3 is 13 amino acids long.

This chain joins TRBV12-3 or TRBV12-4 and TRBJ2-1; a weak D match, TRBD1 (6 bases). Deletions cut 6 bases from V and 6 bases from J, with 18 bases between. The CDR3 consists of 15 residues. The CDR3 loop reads CASRPTGRFGNEQFF. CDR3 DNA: TGTGCCAGCAGGCCCACAGGGAGATTTGGCAATGAGCAGTTCTTC.